These 22 T cell receptor beta chains were all obtained from the same sample, sequenced in a study of shared clonotypes between healthy human individuals. CD45RO-negative cells were positively selected for CCR7, leaving out terminally differentiated effector memory CD45RA+ cells. TCRdb's copy holds only in-frame clones and misses some; the assay was immunoSEQ multiplex PCR. The sample lists about 680,000 clones, about 90% occurring once. Source material: naive CD8+ T cells sorted from blood. The receptors originated from a man in his thirties or forties in good health.

J is TRBJ2-4 and V is TRBV27; no reliable D call. Trimming took off 5 bases at V and 2 bases at J, with 10 bases between the two ends. Germline V gives CDR1 MNHEY, CDR2 SMNVEV (reference sequence). This CDR3 comprises 14 residues. This CDR3 is CASSPTATKNIQYF. In DNA, the CDR3 is TGTGCCAGCAGTCCTACAGCGACCAAAAACATTCAGTACTTC.

This chain joins TRBV27 and TRBJ2-7; TRBD1 aligns across 8 bases. The CDR3 spans 14 residues. Trimming cost V 8 bases and J 4 bases; bases outside gene matches: 10. Germline V gives CDR1 MNHEY, CDR2 SMNVEV (reference sequence). This CDR3 reads CASVGQGGGYEQYF. The CDR3 DNA reads as TGTGCCAGCGTCGGACAGGGTGGAGGATACGAGCAGTACTTC.

The J gene is TRBJ2-7, the V gene TRBV15; 10 bases fit TRBD1. Germline CDR1 is LNHNV and CDR2 is YYDKDF (reference sequence). The CDR3 is made up of 13 amino acids. V lost 4 bases and J lost 7; bases outside the gene matches: 4. The CDR3 loop reads CATSKDRGREQYF. For the CDR3, the DNA is TGTGCCACCAGCAAAGACAGGGGGCGAGAGCAGTACTTC.

The chain's CDR3 is CASSFPDKDRDYEQYF. The CDR3 nucleotides are TGTGCCAGCAGTTTCCCCGATAAAGATCGAGACTACGAGCAGTACTTC. The V and J genes are TRBV6-5 and TRBJ2-7, with no clear D. V lost 4 bases and J lost 3, with 19 bases in between. CDR1 is MNHEY and CDR2 is SVGAGI in the germline V gene. The CDR3 spans 16 residues.

This clone has just a few counts. This sequence joins TRBV27 and TRBJ2-1, with a possible D match to TRBD1 (6 bases). The CDR3 consists of 14 residues. The V gene lost 5 bases and the J gene lost 4 bases, with 12 bases spanning the gap. Germline-derived CDR1 and CDR2 are MNHEY and SMNVEV (reference sequence). In DNA form, the CDR3 reads TGTGCCAGCAGTCCATGGACAGATTACAATGAGCAGTTCTTC. This gives the protein CASSPWTDYNEQFF.

CDR3 in amino acids: CASTGGVEGVYGYTF. CDR3 bases: TGTGCCAGCACCGGGGGTGTTGAGGGTGTATATGGCTACACCTTC. The chain is built from TRBV11-2 and TRBJ1-2; possibly TRBD1 for D (5 bases). CDR3 length equals 15 residues. Trimming shortened V by 7 bases and J by 5 bases, and 20 bases separated the two germline ends. Germline CDR1 and CDR2: SGHAT and FQNNGV.

The chain has TRBV7-9 and TRBJ2-3, with D possibly being TRBD1 or TRBD2 (6 bases each). V was cut by 1 base and J by 4 bases, with 15 bases left in between. The CDR3 length is 16 residues. Germline lookup yields CDR1 SEHNR and CDR2 FQNEAQ (reference sequence). The CDR3 loop reads CASSLVGGQSADTQYF. As DNA, the CDR3 is TGTGCCAGCAGCTTAGTAGGGGGGCAGTCCGCAGATACGCAGTATTTT.

The CDR3 protein is CASSEGAGGGIYYNEQFF. CDR3 in DNA: TGTGCCAGCAGTGAAGGAGCGGGAGGTGGAATTTACTACAATGAGCAGTTCTTC. This chain joins TRBV25-1 and TRBJ2-1; 9 nucleotides agree with TRBD2. Germline V gives CDR1 MGHDK, CDR2 SYGVNS. V lost 2 bases, J lost 3 bases, and 11 bases stayed unmatched. There are 18 residues in the CDR3.

In the case of this clone: This specimen includes other DNA sequences encoding the same CDR3. The chain employs TRBV29-1 and TRBJ2-7, with D possibly matching TRBD1 (6 bases). V gave up 4 bases and J gave up 0 bases, with 7 bases separating them. The CDR3 sequence is 12 residues long. CDR1 is SQVTM and CDR2 is ANQGSEA in the germline V gene. In nucleotides, the CDR3 is TGCAGCGTTGGGGACAACTCCTACGAGCAGTACTTC. The encoded protein is CSVGDNSYEQYF.

The genes are TRBV7-8 and TRBJ2-1, with 8 bases that match TRBD2. V lost 0 bases, J lost 8 bases, and 15 bases stayed unmatched. The CDR3 spans 18 residues. Germline V gene sequence: CDR1 SGHVS, CDR2 FQNEAQ. The CDR3 DNA follows: TGTGCCAGCAGCTTAGCCTCCCTGGGGTCGGGAGGGCCCTATGAGCAGTTCTTC. Amino acids: CASSLASLGSGGPYEQFF. The whole variable domain, remainder taken from reference TRBV7-8 and TRBJ2-1, is GAGVSQSPRYKVAKRGQDVALRCDPISGHVSLFWYQQALGQGPEFLTYFQNEAQLDKSGLPSDRFFAERPEGSVSTLKIQRTQQEDSAVYLCASSLASLGSGGPYEQFFGPGTRLTVL.

V and J are TRBV19 and TRBJ2-2, with D hard to call. The V end was cut by 5 bases, the J end by 4 bases, with 11 bases between. Germline V gene lookup returns CDR1 LNHDA and CDR2 SQIVND (reference sequence). This CDR3 has 14 residues. The CDR3 DNA follows: TGTGCCAGTAGTTCCTACCCGGGCACCGGGGAGCTGTTTTTT. Protein: CASSSYPGTGELFF.

The V and J genes are TRBV29-1 and TRBJ2-6; D is undetermined. CDR1 and CDR2 (germline): SQVTM, ANQGSEA. There are 12 residues in the CDR3. Between the trimmed V and J ends, which lost 7 bases and 5 bases, there was a span of 9 bases. The CDR3 protein is CSARVWANVLTF. The CDR3 DNA sequence: TGCAGCGCTCGAGTCTGGGCCAACGTCCTGACTTTC.

V is TRBV4-1 and J is TRBJ2-3; D gene unclear. Germline loops: CDR1 MGHRA, CDR2 YSYEKL. CDR3 length equals 15 residues. Trimming removed 1 base from V and 6 bases from J, with 14 bases in between. The CDR3 coding sequence is TGCGCCAGCAGCCAAGGAAAAAGGGCCGTTGATACGCAGTATTTT. Translation gives CASSQGKRAVDTQYF.

J is TRBJ2-7 and V is TRBV28, with 8 bases fitting TRBD2. Germline values: CDR1 MDHEN, CDR2 SYDVKM. J gave up 4 bases and V 5 bases, and 16 bases lay outside the gene matches. CDR3 size: 17 residues. Here the CDR3 DNA reads TGTGCCAGCAGTCTCGGGGGTAGCGGGAACAAGAAATACGAGCAGTACTTC. This encodes CASSLGGSGNKKYEQYF. Supplemented by reference TRBV28 and TRBJ2-7, the full variable domain reads DVKVTQSSRYLVKRTGEKVFLECVQDMDHENMFWYRQDPGLGLRLIYFSYDVKMKEKGDIPEGYSVSREKKERFSLILESASTNQTSMYLCASSLGGSGNKKYEQYFGPGTRLTVT.

The gene calls are TRBV7-2 and TRBJ2-5; 14 bases are a match to TRBD2. CDR1 and CDR2 from the germline V gene are SGHTA and FQGNSA. V gave up 4 bases and J gave up 4 bases; unmatched junction bases: 14. CDR3 size: 19 residues. In DNA, the CDR3 is TGTGCCAGCAGCTACGATGGGACTAGCGGGAGTCACGGTGGAGAGACCCAGTACTTC. This translates into CASSYDGTSGSHGGETQYF.

The genes are TRBV29-1 and TRBJ1-4, with 8 bases aligning to TRBD1. The V gene's germline CDR1 is SQVTM and CDR2 ANQGSEA. This CDR3 contains 17 residues. With V trimmed by 7 bases and J by 0 bases, 13 bases remained unmatched. The CDR3 bases are TGCAGCGCCATCGGTACTGGGACAGGTGCAACTAATGAAAAACTGTTTTTT. It encodes CSAIGTGTGATNEKLFF.

A remark on this clone: Other DNA variants within this sample encode the same CDR3. This rearrangement joins TRBV12-1 to TRBJ2-3. TRBV12-1 constitutes a pseudogene. This CDR3 region has 17 residues. The CDR3 is CASPYLLVRTYTDTQYF. CDR3 bases: TGTGCCAGCCCTTATCTCTTAGTTCGGACCTACACAGATACGCAGTATTTT.

The chain couples TRBV4-2 to TRBJ2-2, with 8 bases matching TRBD2. The CDR3 length is 13 residues. After removal of 5 bases from V and 10 bases from J, the junction contained 6 bases not matched to a gene. Germline-derived CDR1 and CDR2 are LGHNA and YNFKEQ. This CDR3 reads CASSVTSAPELFF. DNA of the CDR3: TGTGCCAGCAGCGTGACTAGCGCGCCGGAGCTGTTTTTT.

The chain uses TRBV28 and TRBJ1-5; tentatively, D is TRBD1 (6 bases). Germline V CDR1 and CDR2: MDHEN, SYDVKM. V was pared by 3 bases and J by 0 bases, with 9 bases between. This CDR3 comprises 15 residues. The CDR3 sequence is CASSLGAFSNQPQHF. DNA for the CDR3: TGTGCCAGCAGTTTGGGGGCCTTTAGCAATCAGCCCCAGCATTTT.

The chain joins TRBV11-2 to TRBJ2-2; 10 nucleotides agree with TRBD2. The CDR3 extends over 17 amino acids. V gave up 1 base and J gave up 5 bases; unmatched junction bases: 7. The germline V gene has CDR1 SGHAT and CDR2 FQNNGV. For the CDR3, the DNA is TGTGCCAGCAGCTTAGGCCTAGCGGGAGTTTGGACCGGGGAGCTGTTTTTT. Protein sequence: CASSLGLAGVWTGELFF.

A few counts support this clone. Other DNA sequences in this sample translate to the same CDR3. This sequence joins TRBV7-9 and TRBJ2-1; weak D call: TRBD1 (5 bases). Deletions cut 4 bases from V and 10 bases from J, with 8 bases between. The CDR3 sequence is 11 residues long. The germline V gene encodes CDR1 SEHNR and CDR2 FQNEAQ (reference sequence). The CDR3 DNA follows: TGTGCCAGCAGCTCAGGGTGGGAGCAGTTCTTC. It is translated as CASSSGWEQFF.

The V and J genes are TRBV6-6 and TRBJ2-1; TRBD2 matches 8 bases. The CDR3 contains 16 residues. V was clipped by 0 bases and J by 2 bases; unmatched bases: 3. Germline assignment: CDR1 MNHNY and CDR2 SVGAGI (reference sequence). CDR3: CASSYSAGVPYNEQFF. In DNA form, the CDR3 reads TGTGCCAGCAGTTACTCAGCGGGAGTCCCCTACAATGAGCAGTTCTTC.